The rows below give T cell receptor beta chains drawn from one sample of a study of blood T cell repertoires in COVID-19. The repertoire was sequenced with immunoSEQ multiplex PCR; TCRdb's copy has only in-frame clones and lacks some. The sample records under 75,000 clones, roughly 88% being singletons. The sequenced material came from peripheral blood. Receptor source: a human donor in a cohort sampled during active COVID-19. The CDR3 runs from the conserved cysteine through the conserved F or W. Fields, in order: clone size, J gene, D gene, V gene, CDR3 DNA, CDR3 protein. The D gene is left open where the match is weak. For some rows the clone size is stated as once, few or many, or as a class when expanded; others skip it.

NA TRBJ2-2 TRBD2 TRBV11-2 TGTGCCAGCAGCTTTACTAGCGCGAACACCGGGGAGCTGTTTTTT CASSFTSANTGELFF
NA TRBJ2-3 TRBD2 TRBV5-4 TGTGCCAGCAGCTTAGGTAGCGGGAGCGGTGATACGCAGTATTTT CASSLGSGSGDTQYF
NA TRBJ2-5 NA TRBV5-4 TGTGCCAGCACCGGGACACCGGGGGGCCAAGAGACCCAGTACTTC CASTGTPGGQETQYF
NA TRBJ2-1 NA TRBV10-1 TGCGCCAGCAGTGAGTCTGCAGGCCAGGATGAGCAGTTCTTC CASSESAGQDEQFF
NA TRBJ2-7 NA TRBV27 TGTGCCAGCAGTTTTTGGGGTGCCGTGGAGGGGAGCGAGCAGTACTTC CASSFWGAVEGSEQYF
NA TRBJ2-4 NA TRBV5-6 TGTGCCAGCAGCCTAAAACAGGGCTTTAGGCTAGCCAAAAACATTCAGTACTTC CASSLKQGFRLAKNIQYF
once TRBJ2-1 NA TRBV11-2 TGTGCCAGCAGCCCCCTTGGCCTCTACAATGAGCAGTTCTTC CASSPLGLYNEQFF
NA TRBJ2-5 NA TRBV5-1 TGCGCCAGCAGCCACGGCCTTACGGGAGAGACCCAGTACTTC CASSHGLTGETQYF
few TRBJ1-3 NA TRBV10-3 TGTGCCATCAGTTACCGACAGACCTCTGGAAACACCATATATTTT CAISYRQTSGNTIYF
NA TRBJ2-2 NA TRBV5-1 TGCGCCAGCAGCTCACAGGGAGAAGTAACCGGGGAGCTGTTTTTT CASSSQGEVTGELFF
NA TRBJ1-2 TRBD1 TRBV6-5 TGTGCCAGCAGAGAGGACAGGGGTGGCGGCTACACCTTC CASREDRGGGYTF
NA TRBJ1-5 NA TRBV7-8 TGTGCCAGCAGCTTAGTTACTTCTGAGCCCCAGCATTTT CASSLVTSEPQHF
NA TRBJ2-3 NA TRBV1 TGCACCAGCAGCTGCCGTCCCCGCCCCACTTGCGGGATAGACACAGATACGCAGTATTTT CTSSCRPRPTCGIDTDTQYF
NA TRBJ2-7 NA TRBV3-1/TRBV3-2 TGTGCCAGCAGCACTCAGGTATCCGAGCAGTACTTC CASSTQVSEQYF
NA TRBJ2-5 TRBD1 TRBV3-1/TRBV3-2 TGTGCCAGCAGCTTCGGACAGGGGGCGACCCAGTACTTC CASSFGQGATQYF
NA TRBJ2-5 TRBD1 TRBV28 TGTGCCAGCAGTTCACCGGGACAGGGCTTCCAAGAGACCCAGTACTTC CASSSPGQGFQETQYF
NA TRBJ2-7 TRBD1 TRBV10-3 TGTGCCAGTTCCCGGGACAGGGACTCCTACGAGCAGTACTTC CASSRDRDSYEQYF
NA TRBJ1-1 TRBD1 TRBV12-3/TRBV12-4 TGTGCCACTAACAGGGGGCTGCCTGAAGCTTTCTTT CATNRGLPEAFF
NA TRBJ1-5 NA TRBV28 TGTGCCAGCAGACAAGAGAGATGGGCAAGCCTAAATCAGCCCCAGCATTTT CASRQERWASLNQPQHF
NA TRBJ2-1 TRBD1 TRBV19 TGTGCCAGTAGCGGGACAGGGGGCTACAATGAGCAGTTCTTC CASSGTGGYNEQFF
NA TRBJ2-2 TRBD2 TRBV5-1 TGCGCCAGCAGCTTGGCCAGAACGGCTAGCGGGAACACCGGGGAGCTGTTTTTT CASSLARTASGNTGELFF
NA TRBJ1-1 NA TRBV7-8 TGTGCCAGCAGCTTGGCACAGAACACTGAAGCTTTCTTT CASSLAQNTEAFF
NA TRBJ1-5 NA TRBV9 TGTGCCAGCAGCGAGGGGGGGAACAATCAGCCCCAGCATTTT CASSEGGNNQPQHF
NA TRBJ2-5 TRBD2 TRBV6-2/TRBV6-3 TGTGCCAGCAGTCGGACTAGCGGGAGGCAAGAGACCCAGTACTTC CASSRTSGRQETQYF
NA TRBJ1-5 NA TRBV7-2 TGTGCCAGCAGCTCCTCTCCCCGGGGGAATCAGCCCCAGCATTTT CASSSSPRGNQPQHF
NA TRBJ2-6 TRBD2 TRBV2 TGTGCCAGCAGTGAAAGGCTACTAGCGGGTACCTACGTCCTGACTTTC CASSERLLAGTYVLTF
NA TRBJ1-2 NA TRBV28 TGTGCCAGCAGTTCGGGGGGAGGCTATGGCTACACCTTC CASSSGGGYGYTF
NA TRBJ2-2 NA TRBV18 TGTGCCAGCTCCCGACAGGAAGTCAACACCGGGGAGCTGTTTTTT CASSRQEVNTGELFF
once TRBJ2-5 NA TRBV7-2 TGTGCCAGCAGCTTAGGCCCCGGGACTGTCGGCGTGACCCAGTACTTC CASSLGPGTVGVTQYF
NA TRBJ2-3 TRBD1 TRBV5-6 TGTGCCAGCAGCCCTCACCGGGACAGACGCACAGATACGCAGTATTTT CASSPHRDRRTDTQYF
NA TRBJ1-3 NA TRBV28 TGTGCCAGCAGTGCAAGTAACAGGGTTGGAAACACCATATATTTT CASSASNRVGNTIYF
NA TRBJ2-1 NA TRBV9 TGTGCCAGCAGCGTAGGAGAGGGAGGGGGGGTGAGGGTTAGTGAGCAGTTCTTC CASSVGEGGGVRVSEQFF
NA TRBJ2-3 TRBD2 TRBV4-1 TGCGCCAGCAGCCCGCAGACTAGCGGGGGGGCTGGTAGCACAGATACGCAGTATTTT CASSPQTSGGAGSTDTQYF
NA TRBJ1-1 NA TRBV5-1 TGCGCCAGCAACCCAATCCGGGTTCACACTGAAGCTTTCTTT CASNPIRVHTEAFF
NA TRBJ2-2 TRBD2 TRBV27 TGTGCCAGCAGGCGTCTAGCGGAGAACACCGGGGAGCTGTTTTTT CASRRLAENTGELFF
NA TRBJ2-7 TRBD2 TRBV4-2 TGTGCCAGCAGCCAAGGGACTAGCGGGGGGGCTATCTACGAGCAGTACTTC CASSQGTSGGAIYEQYF
NA TRBJ2-3 NA TRBV27 TGTGCCAGCAGTTTATCGGCAGGGTGGGCAGATACGCAGTATTTT CASSLSAGWADTQYF